This T cell receptor (beta chain) was observed in a study of T cells in Graves' hyperthyroidism and ophthalmopathy. The CDR3 runs 14 residues. CDR1 LGHDT and CDR2 YNNKEL come from the germline V gene (reference sequence). Trimming removed 3 bases from V and 9 bases from J; junction bases left unmatched: 6. Stability of Graves' hyperthyroidism was defined as absent ophthalmopathy progression within 18 months. The study excluded patients with uncontrolled infection, other autoimmune disease, pregnancy or lactation. RNA transcripts provided the source from which TCR beta CDR3 regions were amplified. The HTBI primer set served for first-round RT-PCR of the TCR CDR3. TCRdb reprocessed the multiplex PCR reads via MiXCR and lists one record per CDR3 protein. Altogether 300,000 to 400,000 distinct CDR3 sequences are present, 21% being singletons, with the ten largest covering around 45%. To note about this clonotype: Its matching antigen is unknown.

Findings of the study overall: Ophthalmopathy got predicted by the model a median around 6.8 months before its onset. Within blood appeared most thyroid clonotypes that had expanded above 0.001.

The sequence derives from a woman aged 45-65 years with Graves' hyperthyroidism. The V and J genes are TRBV3-1 and TRBJ1-5; the match to TRBD1 covers 9 bases. Sequencing was performed on blood. The CDR3 spells CASSHGTGRVPQHF. DNA of the CDR3: TGTGCCAGCAGCCATGGGACAGGGAGGGTGCCCCAGCATTTT.